Each of the 13 T cell receptor beta chains below was sequenced from the same sample in a study of OX40 agonist ivuxolimab in advanced cancers. Profiling relied on immunoSEQ multiplex PCR, and the TCRdb table lists in-frame clones only, not all of them. The data show tens of thousands of clones, around 85% seen once. The sample was CD4+ or CD8+ T cells sorted from blood, taken in a trial of the OX40 agonist ivuxolimab. All receptors come from an adult with an advanced solid tumor such as melanoma, head and neck, liver or kidney cancer.

The chain has TRBV9 and TRBJ1-5, with D uncertain. The CDR3 is 14 residues long. Trimming removed 4 bases from V and 4 bases from J, with 12 bases in between. The germline CDR1 and CDR2 sequences are SGDLS and YYNGEE. CDR3 sequence (DNA): TGTGCCAGCAGCTTCCGACAATGGAATCAGCCCCAGCATTTT. Translated, it gives CASSFRQWNQPQHF.

The rearrangement links TRBV6-1 to TRBJ2-7, with 8 nucleotides matching TRBD1. The V gene's germline CDR1 is MNHNS and CDR2 SASEGT. The CDR3 consists of 13 residues. The junction had 5 bases not matched to a gene; V was cut back by 4 bases and J by 6 bases. For the CDR3, the DNA is TGTGCCAGCAGTGCACAGGGGGATGGCGAGCAGTACTTC. It translates to CASSAQGDGEQYF.

The chain employs TRBV27 and TRBJ1-1, with unresolved D. Looked up from germline, CDR1 is MNHEY and CDR2 is SMNVEV (reference sequence). The V end lost 0 bases, the J end lost 1 base, and 9 bases lay between the germline ends. The CDR3 runs to 15 residues. The CDR3 loop is CASSLSKRQNTEAFF. The CDR3 DNA reads as TGTGCCAGCAGTTTATCGAAGCGACAGAACACTGAAGCTTTCTTT.

The chain has TRBV15 and TRBJ1-5, with 9 bases matching TRBD1. V was clipped by 0 bases and J by 4 bases; unmatched bases: 7. Germline assignment: CDR1 LNHNV and CDR2 YYDKDF (reference sequence). CDR3 size: 17 residues. CDR3 in amino acids: CATSRDLQGAGNQPQHF. As DNA, the CDR3 is TGTGCCACCAGCAGAGATTTACAGGGGGCGGGAAATCAGCCCCAGCATTTT.

The chain is built from TRBV9 and TRBJ2-7; D not certain. V lost 0 bases and J lost 6, with 10 bases in between. This CDR3 is 13 amino acids long. Per germline, CDR1 SGDLS and CDR2 YYNGEE. The CDR3 DNA sequence: TGTGCCAGCAGCGTAGAGTCCCGGTCCGAGCAGTACTTC. It specifies CASSVESRSEQYF. The whole variable domain, remainder taken from reference TRBV9 and TRBJ2-7, is DSGVTQTPKHLITATGQRVTLRCSPRSGDLSVYWYQQSLDQGLQFLIQYYNGEERAKGNILERFSAQQFPDLHSELNLSSLELGDSALYFCASSVESRSEQYFGPGTRLTVT.

V is TRBV7-9 and J is TRBJ2-5; TRBD2 might be the D (6 bases). This CDR3 spans 16 amino acids. V was cut by 0 bases and J by 0 bases, with 11 bases left in between. From germline, CDR1 is SEHNR and CDR2 FQNEAQ (reference sequence). The CDR3 loop reads CASSLALALYQETQYF. The CDR3, as DNA: TGTGCCAGCAGCTTAGCGCTAGCGCTCTACCAAGAGACCCAGTACTTC.

The CDR3 nucleotides are TGCGCCACTCGGACAGGGGGAGACAATGAGCAGTTCTTC. It is translated as CATRTGGDNEQFF. This rearrangement joins TRBV5-1 to TRBJ2-1; 10 positions agree with TRBD1. This CDR3 comprises 13 residues. The ends lost 9 bases at V and 5 bases at J; junction bases unmatched: 5. Germline lookup yields CDR1 SGHRS and CDR2 YFSETQ.

This chain links TRBV5-1 with TRBJ2-3; no definite D call. The CDR3 is 15 residues long. Germline V lookup: CDR1 SGHRS, CDR2 YFSETQ. Trimming shortened V by 3 bases and J by 1 base, and 12 bases separated the two germline ends. The CDR3 region has the DNA TGCGCCAGCAGCTCGACACCAAGTCGCACAGATACGCAGTATTTT. The encoded protein is CASSSTPSRTDTQYF. Variable domain in full (rest from reference TRBV5-1 and TRBJ2-3): KAGVTQTPRYLIKTRGQQVTLSCSPISGHRSVSWYQQTPGQGLQFLFEYFSETQRNKGNFPGRFSGRQFSNSRSEMNVSTLELGDSALYLCASSSTPSRTDTQYFGPGTRLTVL.

The rearrangement joins TRBV7-3 to TRBJ2-1; D remains ambiguous. The CDR3 has 12 residues. Germline CDR1 reads SGHTA; CDR2 reads FQGTGA. V dropped 2 bases and J dropped 7 bases, with 6 bases sitting between them. This CDR3 is CASSLGTNEQFF. The CDR3 DNA reads as TGTGCCAGCAGCTTAGGAACGAATGAGCAGTTCTTC.

This chain connects TRBV9 to TRBJ2-2; TRBD1 matches at 12 bases. CDR1 is SGDLS, CDR2 YYNGEE, per germline. V trimming: 5 bases; J trimming: 2 bases; junction bases outside the gene matches: 10. This CDR3 has 18 amino acids. This chain's CDR3 is CASSQRAGTGGNTGELFF. CDR3 DNA: TGTGCCAGCAGTCAACGCGCCGGGACAGGGGGCAACACCGGGGAGCTGTTTTTT.

This chain joins TRBV6-5 and TRBJ1-3; a weak D match, TRBD1 (6 bases). The CDR3 consists of 16 residues. Trimming took 4 bases from V and 8 from J, leaving 21 bases between them. Germline loops: CDR1 MNHEY, CDR2 SVGAGI. As DNA, the CDR3 is TGTGCCAGCAGTTCCTTACAGGGTTTTACGACGGACACCATATATTTT. The encoded protein is CASSSLQGFTTDTIYF.

The chain links TRBV5-1 to TRBJ1-2; the D gene is possibly TRBD1 (5 bases). Trimming left V 0 bases short and J 2 bases short, with 11 bases between. CDR3 size: 15 residues. Germline V gene lookup returns CDR1 SGHRS and CDR2 YFSETQ. The DNA for the CDR3 is TGCGCCAGCAGCTTGGCCCAGGGAGAAAACTATGGCTACACCTTC. As protein: CASSLAQGENYGYTF.

This chain uses TRBV10-3 with TRBJ1-6; TRBD1 matches at 7 bases. The germline V gene encodes CDR1 ENHRY and CDR2 SYGVKD. This CDR3 has 15 amino acids. V dropped 6 bases and J dropped 10; count of bases not matched to a gene: 12. The chain's CDR3 is CAISPAQGPESPLHF. Here the CDR3 DNA reads TGTGCCATCAGCCCGGCACAGGGGCCGGAATCACCCCTCCACTTT.